The sequence of this T cell receptor beta chain was determined in a study of blood T cell repertoires in COVID-19 (dated by TCRdb to 2020 to 2022). Broadly, across the study: Collaborator samples came from the United States, Italy and Spain and covered acute and convalescent phases of COVID-19. The prospective study material was composed of cDNA or gDNA derived from T cells, B-cell-depleted T cells, or PBMCs. The dataset comprised deeply sampled blood TCRbeta repertoires from subjects exposed to, actively infected with, or recovered from COVID-19. The sample metadata nearly always contained a de-identified subject ID, COVID-19 status, age in years and sex. The repertoires were released in a freely available public database meant as a resource for research on the immune response to SARS-CoV-2. Where available, HLA class I and class II types were obtained from metadata supplied by the sample provider rather than from assay-based typing. The samples were drawn from two sources: the first 160 participants of the ongoing ImmuneRACE study, and over 1,000 subjects contributed by 6 global collaborators. The paper as a whole reports these results and caveats: The amount of clinical and demographic metadata varied by source and participant and was provided uncurated.

Concerning this clone itself: It lacks a known antigen. It has no much larger one-base neighbor in the sample; base qualities were not kept.

TCRbeta CDR3 regions were amplified from genomic DNA using the immunoSEQ Assay, a bias-controlled multiplex PCR. In the original analysis: The number of nucleated cells in each sample was estimated from the amplification of reference gene primers within the assay. To quantify the absolute abundance of each unique TCRbeta CDR3 rearrangement, sequence reads were collapsed and filtered. For each sample, productive Simpson clonality was calculated as the square root of Simpson's diversity index over productive rearrangements. Imported from immuneACCESS, the table was reduced by TCRdb to in-frame sequences with V and J called. These copies leave out some clones; in studies compared against another copy, an unresolved V gene accounts for under half, and the cause of the remainder is not known. Clone size and the V and J calls come from that table; the DNA yielded D and trimming. The sample table lists about 89,000 clones, just under 80% of them with a count of one. The leading ten clones occupy more than 6% of the sample.

In Seattle, one collaborating source enrolled patients while the infection was active and tracked those patients longitudinally over the course of disease. The collaborating institutions used their own protocols to collect whole blood in K2EDTA tubes. For TCRbeta analysis, collaborators shipped samples as frozen whole blood, isolated PBMCs, or DNA extracted from either of those sample types. The CDR3 runs 15 amino acids, cysteine and phenylalanine included. Only the CDR3 DNA stays, 45 bases, in frame from base 1. The V and J ends are trimmed by 5 bases and 1 base, leaving 14 bases between them. CDR1 and CDR2, looked up from the germline V gene (reference sequence), are MNHEY and SMNVEV.

The chain uses TRBV27 and TRBJ1-1; the D gene cannot be named for sure. This receptor was obtained from a man aged 70 or older with COVID-19, enrolled during active disease. The material sequenced was peripheral blood. In nucleotide form, the sequence is TGTGCCAGCAGTCTACGGGTCTTTTCGAACACTGAAGCTTTCTTT. It encodes CASSLRVFSNTEAFF.